The rows below give T cell receptor beta chains drawn from one sample of a study of blood T cell repertoires in COVID-19. The protocol was immunoSEQ multiplex PCR, while the TCRdb copy is restricted to in-frame clones and leaves out a portion. The data show about 320,000 clones, roughly 90% seen once. What was sequenced was peripheral blood. These receptors were taken from a man younger than 30 who had recovered from COVID-19. Each CDR3 is given with its conserved first and last residue. The order of the fields is clone size, J gene, V gene, D gene, CDR3 DNA, CDR3 protein. The D gene is left open where the match is weak. Clone size is shown for a subset of rows, as once, few, many or a class of expanded clone.

clone_size: once; j_call: TRBJ2-5; v_call: TRBV7-2; d_call: NA; cdr3_nt: TGTGCCAGCAGCTTAGACCGGGGTGAGACCCAGTACTTC; cdr3_aa: CASSLDRGETQYF
clone_size: NA; j_call: TRBJ1-6; v_call: TRBV5-1; d_call: TRBD1; cdr3_nt: TGCGCCAGCAGCTTTGGGACAGTATATTCACCCCTCCACTTT; cdr3_aa: CASSFGTVYSPLHF
clone_size: NA; j_call: TRBJ2-5; v_call: TRBV5-8; d_call: TRBD2; cdr3_nt: TGTGCCAGCATCCTTCGGGGGGGAGAGACCCAGTACTTC; cdr3_aa: CASILRGGETQYF
clone_size: NA; j_call: TRBJ1-2; v_call: TRBV18; d_call: TRBD1; cdr3_nt: TGTGCCAGCTCACCAGCCCGGGACAGGGGCCTCTATGGCTACACCTTC; cdr3_aa: CASSPARDRGLYGYTF
clone_size: NA; j_call: TRBJ2-5; v_call: TRBV5-4; d_call: NA; cdr3_nt: TGTGCCAGCAGCTTGAAGAGGGAGTTCGAGACCCAGTACTTC; cdr3_aa: CASSLKREFETQYF
clone_size: NA; j_call: TRBJ1-1; v_call: TRBV7-3; d_call: TRBD1; cdr3_nt: TGTGCCAGCAGCGAACAGGGGGGGACTGAAGCTTTCTTT; cdr3_aa: CASSEQGGTEAFF
clone_size: NA; j_call: TRBJ1-1; v_call: TRBV29-1; d_call: NA; cdr3_nt: TGCAGCGGGTTCCGAGGGGGAGATCAAGCTTTCTTT; cdr3_aa: CSGFRGGDQAFF
clone_size: NA; j_call: TRBJ2-2; v_call: TRBV10-3; d_call: NA; cdr3_nt: TGTGCCATCAGTGTCTTCACCGGGGAGCTGTTTTTT; cdr3_aa: CAISVFTGELFF
clone_size: NA; j_call: TRBJ2-1; v_call: TRBV29-1; d_call: TRBD2; cdr3_nt: TGCAGCGTTGAAGATCGGGACGGGGGGAATGAGCAGTTCTTC; cdr3_aa: CSVEDRDGGNEQFF
clone_size: few; j_call: TRBJ2-2; v_call: TRBV15; d_call: NA; cdr3_nt: TGTGCCACCAGCAGAGATCGCCCAGGAAACACCGGGGAGCTGTTTTTT; cdr3_aa: CATSRDRPGNTGELFF
clone_size: NA; j_call: TRBJ2-1; v_call: TRBV19; d_call: TRBD2; cdr3_nt: TGTGCCAGTAGTATGTTAATAAAAGTAGCGGGAGGCCGGCGCAATGAGCAGTTCTTC; cdr3_aa: CASSMLIKVAGGRRNEQFF
clone_size: NA; j_call: TRBJ1-5; v_call: TRBV12-3/TRBV12-4; d_call: NA; cdr3_nt: TGTGCCAGCAGTTTAGCAACAGTGCCCCAGCATTTT; cdr3_aa: CASSLATVPQHF
clone_size: NA; j_call: TRBJ1-2; v_call: TRBV14; d_call: TRBD1; cdr3_nt: TGTGCCAGCAGCCTGTCTGGGGGACAGCCCTATGGCTACACCTTC; cdr3_aa: CASSLSGGQPYGYTF
clone_size: NA; j_call: TRBJ2-1; v_call: TRBV11-3; d_call: TRBD1; cdr3_nt: TGTGCCAGCGCTCCGGGACAGGGGTACAATGAGCAGTTCTTC; cdr3_aa: CASAPGQGYNEQFF
clone_size: NA; j_call: TRBJ2-1; v_call: TRBV19; d_call: TRBD1; cdr3_nt: TGTGCCAGTAGTCTGACAGGGGGCAACTCCTACAATGAGCAGTTCTTC; cdr3_aa: CASSLTGGNSYNEQFF
clone_size: NA; j_call: TRBJ1-1; v_call: TRBV27; d_call: NA; cdr3_nt: TGTGCCAGCAGTCCTTACGCTCTTACAGGGACCGAAGCTTTCTTT; cdr3_aa: CASSPYALTGTEAFF
clone_size: NA; j_call: TRBJ2-1; v_call: TRBV7-2; d_call: TRBD2; cdr3_nt: TGTGCCAGCGGGGGACTAGCCGGCGATGAGCAGTTCTTC; cdr3_aa: CASGGLAGDEQFF
clone_size: NA; j_call: TRBJ1-1; v_call: TRBV18; d_call: NA; cdr3_nt: TGTGCCAGCTCACCTAAGGGGGTCCAGGGTCTTTGGAACACTGAAGCTTTCTTT; cdr3_aa: CASSPKGVQGLWNTEAFF
clone_size: NA; j_call: TRBJ2-5; v_call: TRBV11-3; d_call: NA; cdr3_nt: TGTGCCAGCAGTTCCAAGGACAGAAAGCAGTACTTC; cdr3_aa: CASSSKDRKQYF
clone_size: NA; j_call: TRBJ2-7; v_call: TRBV5-1; d_call: TRBD1; cdr3_nt: TGCGCCAGCAGCCCCCTAACCAGGGGGACCGAGCAGTACTTC; cdr3_aa: CASSPLTRGTEQYF
clone_size: NA; j_call: TRBJ1-1; v_call: TRBV5-1; d_call: NA; cdr3_nt: TGCGCCAGCAGCTTGCGGGGTCTGGGTGAAGCTTTCTTT; cdr3_aa: CASSLRGLGEAFF
clone_size: NA; j_call: TRBJ2-1; v_call: TRBV2; d_call: TRBD1; cdr3_nt: TGTGCCAGCAGTGGACAGGGGAACTACAATGAGCAGTTCTTC; cdr3_aa: CASSGQGNYNEQFF
clone_size: NA; j_call: TRBJ2-2; v_call: TRBV5-5; d_call: TRBD2; cdr3_nt: TGTGCCAGCAGCCCCCGGACTAGCGGGTGGACCGGGGAGCTGTTTTTT; cdr3_aa: CASSPRTSGWTGELFF
clone_size: NA; j_call: TRBJ1-5; v_call: TRBV7-9; d_call: NA; cdr3_nt: TGTGCCAGCAGCGCGGGGGACGGTAGCAATCAGCCCCAGCATTTT; cdr3_aa: CASSAGDGSNQPQHF
clone_size: once; j_call: TRBJ2-7; v_call: TRBV27; d_call: TRBD2; cdr3_nt: TGTGCCAGCAGTCCCTTAGCGGGGGTCCGCTACGAGCAGTACTTC; cdr3_aa: CASSPLAGVRYEQYF
clone_size: NA; j_call: TRBJ2-7; v_call: TRBV24-1; d_call: NA; cdr3_nt: TGTGCCACCAGTGATTTCGGTCTTTGGGACACTTCCTACGAGCAGTACTTC; cdr3_aa: CATSDFGLWDTSYEQYF
clone_size: NA; j_call: TRBJ2-1; v_call: TRBV27; d_call: TRBD2; cdr3_nt: TGTGCCAGCAGTTTATTCCCAAGCGGGAGAGATGAGCAGTTCTTC; cdr3_aa: CASSLFPSGRDEQFF
clone_size: NA; j_call: TRBJ2-3; v_call: TRBV4-3; d_call: NA; cdr3_nt: TGCGCCAGCAGCCAAGAGGCGGGGGCCTACACAGATACGCAGTATTTT; cdr3_aa: CASSQEAGAYTDTQYF
clone_size: NA; j_call: TRBJ1-5; v_call: TRBV27; d_call: NA; cdr3_nt: TGTGCCAGCAGCCGGCAGGGTGGCCAGCCCCAGCATTTT; cdr3_aa: CASSRQGGQPQHF
clone_size: NA; j_call: TRBJ1-1; v_call: TRBV5-4; d_call: TRBD1; cdr3_nt: TGTGCCAGCAGCTTGGGCAGGGGGGACACTGAAGCTTTCTTT; cdr3_aa: CASSLGRGDTEAFF
clone_size: few; j_call: TRBJ1-3; v_call: TRBV19; d_call: NA; cdr3_nt: TGTGCCAGTAGTATCGGGTCCTCCGGAAACACCATATATTTT; cdr3_aa: CASSIGSSGNTIYF
clone_size: NA; j_call: TRBJ2-3; v_call: TRBV5-1; d_call: TRBD2; cdr3_nt: TGCGCCAGCAGCTTTTTGACTAGCGGGAGTTCAGATACGCAGTATTTT; cdr3_aa: CASSFLTSGSSDTQYF
clone_size: NA; j_call: TRBJ1-5; v_call: TRBV6-5; d_call: NA; cdr3_nt: TGTGCCAGCAAAAACTGGCAGGATCAGCCCCAGCATTTT; cdr3_aa: CASKNWQDQPQHF
clone_size: NA; j_call: TRBJ2-1; v_call: TRBV18; d_call: NA; cdr3_nt: TGTGCCAGCTCACCCCTCGAGACGGGAGTAGGCAATGAGCAGTTCTTC; cdr3_aa: CASSPLETGVGNEQFF
clone_size: NA; j_call: TRBJ1-3; v_call: TRBV7-6; d_call: NA; cdr3_nt: TGTGCCAGCAGTTCTCAGGGTCCCTCTGGAAACACCATATATTTT; cdr3_aa: CASSSQGPSGNTIYF
clone_size: NA; j_call: TRBJ1-5; v_call: TRBV2; d_call: TRBD1; cdr3_nt: TGTGCCAGCAGTGCGGACAGGGATCAGCCCCAGCATTTT; cdr3_aa: CASSADRDQPQHF
clone_size: NA; j_call: TRBJ1-1; v_call: TRBV7-2; d_call: NA; cdr3_nt: TGTGCCAGCAGCTTAGTAGTCCCCCCCACTGAAGCTTTCTTT; cdr3_aa: CASSLVVPPTEAFF
clone_size: NA; j_call: TRBJ2-2; v_call: TRBV9; d_call: NA; cdr3_nt: TGTGCCAGCAGGTACGGGAGGAACACCGGGGAGCTGTTTTTT; cdr3_aa: CASRYGRNTGELFF
clone_size: NA; j_call: TRBJ2-7; v_call: TRBV13; d_call: TRBD2; cdr3_nt: TGTGCCAGCAGCTTCCGGGACTACCTCTCCTACGAGCAGTACTTC; cdr3_aa: CASSFRDYLSYEQYF
clone_size: NA; j_call: TRBJ2-3; v_call: TRBV12-3/TRBV12-4; d_call: NA; cdr3_nt: TGTGCCAGCAGCCGAACAGGGACAGATACGCAGTATTTT; cdr3_aa: CASSRTGTDTQYF
clone_size: NA; j_call: TRBJ2-2; v_call: TRBV4-1; d_call: TRBD2; cdr3_nt: TGCGCCAGCAGCCAAGGCACCAGACTAGCGGGAGGGCCGGGGCCCGGGGAGCTGTTTTTT; cdr3_aa: CASSQGTRLAGGPGPGELFF
clone_size: NA; j_call: TRBJ2-7; v_call: TRBV6-6; d_call: TRBD1; cdr3_nt: TGTGCCAGCAGTTACTCAGGACAGGGCGGAAACGAGCAGTACTTC; cdr3_aa: CASSYSGQGGNEQYF
clone_size: NA; j_call: TRBJ1-4; v_call: TRBV6-6; d_call: TRBD1; cdr3_nt: TGTGCCAGCAGTTACGTCCAGGGGGTTAGTGAAAAACTGTTTTTT; cdr3_aa: CASSYVQGVSEKLFF
clone_size: NA; j_call: TRBJ1-4; v_call: TRBV4-3; d_call: TRBD1; cdr3_nt: TGCGCCAGCAGCCAAGACGCTAGGACAGGGCACAATGAAAAACTGTTTTTT; cdr3_aa: CASSQDARTGHNEKLFF
clone_size: NA; j_call: TRBJ1-1; v_call: TRBV6-5; d_call: NA; cdr3_nt: TGTGCCAGCAGGAGACACACCATGAACACTGAAGCTTTCTTT; cdr3_aa: CASRRHTMNTEAFF
clone_size: once; j_call: TRBJ1-4; v_call: TRBV7-9; d_call: NA; cdr3_nt: TGTGCCAGCACCGCAGACACAACTAATGAAAAACTGTTTTTT; cdr3_aa: CASTADTTNEKLFF
clone_size: NA; j_call: TRBJ1-3; v_call: TRBV6-5; d_call: NA; cdr3_nt: TGTGCCAGCACCCCTACTTGGGGAAACACCATATATTTT; cdr3_aa: CASTPTWGNTIYF
clone_size: NA; j_call: TRBJ1-1; v_call: TRBV9; d_call: NA; cdr3_nt: TGTGCCAGCACCACCTCGGGGAACACTGAAGCTTTCTTT; cdr3_aa: CASTTSGNTEAFF
clone_size: NA; j_call: TRBJ2-1; v_call: TRBV6-5; d_call: TRBD1; cdr3_nt: TGTGCCAGCAGTTACGCAGCATTGACAGGGACTGAGCAGTTCTTC; cdr3_aa: CASSYAALTGTEQFF
clone_size: NA; j_call: TRBJ2-1; v_call: TRBV9; d_call: NA; cdr3_nt: TGTGCCAGCAGCGTACGCGGGGCCTCTTGGAATGAGCAGTTCTTC; cdr3_aa: CASSVRGASWNEQFF
clone_size: NA; j_call: TRBJ1-2; v_call: TRBV10-3; d_call: NA; cdr3_nt: TGTGCCATCAAGGTGGAGCAGAACTATGGCTACACCTTC; cdr3_aa: CAIKVEQNYGYTF
clone_size: NA; j_call: TRBJ1-2; v_call: TRBV14; d_call: TRBD1; cdr3_nt: TGTGCCAGCAGCCAAATGGACAGGACCTACTATGGCTACACCTTC; cdr3_aa: CASSQMDRTYYGYTF
clone_size: NA; j_call: TRBJ2-3; v_call: TRBV10-3; d_call: NA; cdr3_nt: TGTGCCATCTCCGGAGGCGCAGATACGCAGTATTTT; cdr3_aa: CAISGGADTQYF